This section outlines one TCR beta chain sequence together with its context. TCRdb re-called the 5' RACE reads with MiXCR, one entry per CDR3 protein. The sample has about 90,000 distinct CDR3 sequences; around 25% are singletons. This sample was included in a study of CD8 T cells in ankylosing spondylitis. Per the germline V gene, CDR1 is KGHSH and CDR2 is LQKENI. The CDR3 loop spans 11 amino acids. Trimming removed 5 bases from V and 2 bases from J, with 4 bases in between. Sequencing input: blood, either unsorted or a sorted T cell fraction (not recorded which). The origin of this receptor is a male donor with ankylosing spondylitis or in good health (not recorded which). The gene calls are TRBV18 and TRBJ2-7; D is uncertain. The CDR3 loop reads CASSTAYEQYF. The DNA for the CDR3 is TGTGCCAGCTCAACCGCCTACGAGCAGTACTTC.